The clone carrying this TCR beta chain was observed many times. Its target is unknown. This specimen comes from a study of CD8 T cells in ankylosing spondylitis. As the method for making TCR beta libraries, quantitative 5'-RACE with molecular barcodes was used. A single record per CDR3 protein comes from TCRdb applying MiXCR to the 5' RACE reads. The table shows roughly 130,000 distinct CDR3 sequences, with roughly an eighth occurring only once. The study, taken as a whole, reports: Prior literature has documented some motif variants in synovial fluid and blood from reactive arthritis. Seven to nine highly homologous variants made up a TCR beta motif that seemed to typify ankylosing spondylitis blood.

This CDR3 has 15 amino acids. Trimming shortened V by 10 bases and J by 0 bases, and 16 bases separated the two germline ends. Germline assignment: CDR1 LNHDA and CDR2 SQIVND (reference sequence). The receptor was derived from a female donor with ankylosing spondylitis or in good health (not recorded which). Sequenced input: blood, either unsorted or a sorted T cell fraction (not recorded which). The genes are TRBV19 and TRBJ2-4; no clear D gene. The DNA for the CDR3 is TGTGCCACCTCGAGCCCGGGCCTAGCCAAAAACATTCAGTACTTC. Its protein is CATSSPGLAKNIQYF.